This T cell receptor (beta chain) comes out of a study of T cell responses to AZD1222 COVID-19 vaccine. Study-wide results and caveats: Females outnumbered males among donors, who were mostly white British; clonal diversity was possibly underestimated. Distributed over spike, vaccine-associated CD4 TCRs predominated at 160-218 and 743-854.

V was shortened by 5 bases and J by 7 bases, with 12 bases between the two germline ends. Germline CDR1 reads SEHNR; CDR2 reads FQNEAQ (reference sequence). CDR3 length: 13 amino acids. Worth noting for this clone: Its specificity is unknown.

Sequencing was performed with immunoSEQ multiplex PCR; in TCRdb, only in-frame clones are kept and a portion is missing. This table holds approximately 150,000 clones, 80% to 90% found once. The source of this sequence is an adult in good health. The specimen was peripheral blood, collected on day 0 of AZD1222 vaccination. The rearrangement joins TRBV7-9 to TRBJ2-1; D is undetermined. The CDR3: CASSPQGYNEQFF. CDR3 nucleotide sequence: TGTGCCAGCAGCCCCCAAGGATATAATGAGCAGTTCTTC.